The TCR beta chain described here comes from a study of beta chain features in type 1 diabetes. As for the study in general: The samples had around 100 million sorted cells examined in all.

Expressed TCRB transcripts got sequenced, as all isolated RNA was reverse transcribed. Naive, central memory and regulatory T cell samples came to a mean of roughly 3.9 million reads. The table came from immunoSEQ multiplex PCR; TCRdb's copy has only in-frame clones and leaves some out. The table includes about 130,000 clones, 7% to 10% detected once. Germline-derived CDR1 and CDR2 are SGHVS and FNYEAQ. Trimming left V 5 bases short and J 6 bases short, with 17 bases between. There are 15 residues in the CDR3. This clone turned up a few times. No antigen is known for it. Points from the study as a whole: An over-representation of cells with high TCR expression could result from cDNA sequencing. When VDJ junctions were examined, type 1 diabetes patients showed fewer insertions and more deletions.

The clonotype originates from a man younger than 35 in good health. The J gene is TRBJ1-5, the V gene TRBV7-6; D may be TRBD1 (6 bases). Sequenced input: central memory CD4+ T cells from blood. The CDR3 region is CASSPGTRGGQPQHF. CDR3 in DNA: TGTGCCAGCAGCCCCGGGACCAGGGGCGGTCAGCCCCAGCATTTT.